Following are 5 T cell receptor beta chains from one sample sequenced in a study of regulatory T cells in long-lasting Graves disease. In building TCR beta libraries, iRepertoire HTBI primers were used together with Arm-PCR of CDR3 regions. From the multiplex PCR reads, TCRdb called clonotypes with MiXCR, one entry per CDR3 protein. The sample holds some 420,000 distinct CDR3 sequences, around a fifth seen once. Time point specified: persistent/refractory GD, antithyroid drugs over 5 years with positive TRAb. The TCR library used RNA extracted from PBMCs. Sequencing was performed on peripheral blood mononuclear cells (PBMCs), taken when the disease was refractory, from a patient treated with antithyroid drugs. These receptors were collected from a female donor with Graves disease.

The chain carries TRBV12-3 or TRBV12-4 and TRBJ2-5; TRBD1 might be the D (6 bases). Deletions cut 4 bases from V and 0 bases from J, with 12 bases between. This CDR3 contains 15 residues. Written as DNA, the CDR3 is TGTGCCAGCAGTTCTTCAACAGGGTACCAAGAGACCCAGTACTTC. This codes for CASSSSTGYQETQYF.

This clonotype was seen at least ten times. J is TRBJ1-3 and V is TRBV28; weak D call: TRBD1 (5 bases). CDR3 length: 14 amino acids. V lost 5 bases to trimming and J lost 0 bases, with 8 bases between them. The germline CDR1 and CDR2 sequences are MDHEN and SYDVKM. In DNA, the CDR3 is TGTGCCAGCAGTCGGACAAACTCTGGAAACACCATATATTTT. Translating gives CASSRTNSGNTIYF.

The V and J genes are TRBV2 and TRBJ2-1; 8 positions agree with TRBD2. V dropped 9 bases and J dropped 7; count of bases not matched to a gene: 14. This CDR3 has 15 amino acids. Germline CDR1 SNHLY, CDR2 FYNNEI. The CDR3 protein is CASQGPGGPQNEQFF. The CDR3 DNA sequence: TGTGCCAGTCAAGGGCCGGGGGGGCCTCAAAATGAGCAGTTCTTC.

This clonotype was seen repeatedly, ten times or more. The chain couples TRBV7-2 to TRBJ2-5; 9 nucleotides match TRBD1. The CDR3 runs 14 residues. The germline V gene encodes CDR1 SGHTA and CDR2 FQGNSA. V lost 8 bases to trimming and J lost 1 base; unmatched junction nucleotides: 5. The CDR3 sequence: CASAADRGQETQYF. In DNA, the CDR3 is TGTGCCAGCGCTGCGGACAGGGGCCAAGAGACCCAGTACTTC.

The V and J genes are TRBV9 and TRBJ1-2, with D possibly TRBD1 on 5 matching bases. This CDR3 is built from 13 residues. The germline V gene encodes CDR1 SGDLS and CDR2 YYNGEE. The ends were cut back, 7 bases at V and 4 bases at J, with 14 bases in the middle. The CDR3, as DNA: TGTGCCAGCGAGGGCAGGGCCGGCTATGGCTACACCTTC. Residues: CASEGRAGYGYTF.